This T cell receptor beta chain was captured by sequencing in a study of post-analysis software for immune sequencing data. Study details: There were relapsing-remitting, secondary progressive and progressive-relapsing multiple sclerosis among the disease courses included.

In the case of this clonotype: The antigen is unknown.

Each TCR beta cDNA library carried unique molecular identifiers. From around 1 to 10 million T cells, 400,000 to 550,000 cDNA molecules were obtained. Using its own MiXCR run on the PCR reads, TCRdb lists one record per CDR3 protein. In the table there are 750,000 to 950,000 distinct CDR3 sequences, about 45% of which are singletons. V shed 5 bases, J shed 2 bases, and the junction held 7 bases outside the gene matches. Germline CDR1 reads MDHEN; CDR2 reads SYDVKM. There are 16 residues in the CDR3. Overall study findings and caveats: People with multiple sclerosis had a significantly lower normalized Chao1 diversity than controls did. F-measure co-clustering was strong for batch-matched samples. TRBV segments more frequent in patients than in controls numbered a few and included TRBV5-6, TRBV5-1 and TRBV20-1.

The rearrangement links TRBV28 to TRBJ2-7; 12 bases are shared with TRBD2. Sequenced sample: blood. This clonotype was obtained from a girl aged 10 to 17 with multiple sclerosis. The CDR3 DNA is TGTGCCAGCAGTCCCCCGCTAGCGGGAGGGGCCTACGAGCAGTACTTC. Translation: CASSPPLAGGAYEQYF.